Sequencing of this T cell receptor (beta chain) was carried out in a study of cytomegalovirus exposure and HLA in healthy donors. Broader study findings: Owing to their indistinguishability, certain V segments, notably TRBV6-2 and TRBV6-3, were excluded.

Amplification used 60 Vbeta primers and 13 Jbeta primers. Method: immunoSEQ multiplex PCR; TCRdb's copy keeps in-frame clones and lacks some. The sample holds around 140,000 clones, approximately 61% seen once. Germline CDR1 is MNHEY and CDR2 is SVGAGI. The length of the CDR3 is 16 residues. The trim removed 2 bases at V and 7 bases at J, leaving 13 bases unmatched. To note about this clone: Its target is not known.

The TCR comes from a middle-aged woman in good health and CMV-seronegative. What was sequenced was PBMCs. The rearrangement uses TRBV6-5 and TRBJ1-1; TRBD1 aligns across 7 bases. CDR3 DNA: TGTGCCAGCAGTTACAGGGCAACAAGGGGGCATGGTGAAGCTTTCTTT. Protein product: CASSYRATRGHGEAFF.